This T cell receptor (beta chain) was obtained from a study of regulatory T cells in long-lasting Graves disease. About the study: Antithyroid drugs had been taken under 3 months by newly diagnosed Graves' patients.

This sample's time point: newly diagnosed GD, antithyroid drugs for less than 3 months. The authors made the TCR library using RNA they extracted from PBMCs. It was by American Thyroid Association guidelines that Graves' disease was diagnosed. This clonotype was observed many times. Arm-PCR with iRepertoire HTBI primers amplified the CDR3 regions for these TCR beta libraries. Per the original data handling: Gene usage covered 50 to 75 TRBV and around 15 TRBJ segments. TCRdb ran MiXCR on the multiplex PCR reads and lists one entry per CDR3 protein. TCRdb assigned the V and J calls; the authors' analysis was not used. The sample includes some 410,000 distinct CDR3 sequences, about a sixth of them seen just once. These same data were also listed under a study on T cells in Graves' hyperthyroidism and ophthalmopathy. This second report adds: A first-round RT-PCR of the TCR CDR3 used the HTBI primer set.

This sequence was found in a woman in her thirties with Graves disease. The source was peripheral blood mononuclear cells (PBMCs), collected at new diagnosis, from a patient treated with antithyroid drugs.

The CDR3 loop is CASSREGQAYEQYF. The CDR3 nucleotides are TGCGCCAGCAGTCGGGAAGGACAGGCTTACGAGCAGTACTTC. The V gene is TRBV5-1, the J gene TRBJ2-7; 7 bases fit TRBD1. CDR3 length: 14 amino acids. The germline V gene encodes CDR1 SGHRS and CDR2 YFSETQ. V shed 5 bases, J shed 4 bases, and the junction held 9 bases outside the gene matches.